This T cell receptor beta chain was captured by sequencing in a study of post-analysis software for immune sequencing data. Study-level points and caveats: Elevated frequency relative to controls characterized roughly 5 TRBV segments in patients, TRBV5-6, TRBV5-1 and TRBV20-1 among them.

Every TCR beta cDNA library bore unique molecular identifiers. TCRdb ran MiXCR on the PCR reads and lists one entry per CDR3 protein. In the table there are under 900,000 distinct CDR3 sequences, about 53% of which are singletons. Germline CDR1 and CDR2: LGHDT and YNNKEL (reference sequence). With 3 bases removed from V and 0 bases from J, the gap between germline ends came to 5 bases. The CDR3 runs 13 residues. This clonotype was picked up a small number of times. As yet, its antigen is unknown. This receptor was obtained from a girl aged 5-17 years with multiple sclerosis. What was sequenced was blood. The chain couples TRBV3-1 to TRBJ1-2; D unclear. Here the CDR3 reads CASSQGTNYGYTF. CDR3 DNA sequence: TGTGCCAGCAGCCAGGGTACTAACTATGGCTACACCTTC.